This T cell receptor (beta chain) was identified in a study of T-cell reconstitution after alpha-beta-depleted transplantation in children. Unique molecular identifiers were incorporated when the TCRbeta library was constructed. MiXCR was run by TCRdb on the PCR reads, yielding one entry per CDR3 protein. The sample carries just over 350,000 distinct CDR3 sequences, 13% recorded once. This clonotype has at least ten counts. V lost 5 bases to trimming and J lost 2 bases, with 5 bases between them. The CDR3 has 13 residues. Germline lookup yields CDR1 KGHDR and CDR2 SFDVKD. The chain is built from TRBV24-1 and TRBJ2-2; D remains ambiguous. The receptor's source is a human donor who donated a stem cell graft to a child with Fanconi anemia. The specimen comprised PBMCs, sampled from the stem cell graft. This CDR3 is CATSGPNTGELFF. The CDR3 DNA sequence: TGTGCCACCAGTGGTCCAAACACCGGGGAGCTGTTTTTT.